This paragraph covers one TCR beta chain sequence. Data came from immunoSEQ multiplex PCR; TCRdb stores just in-frame clones and leaves some out. The table records around 97,000 clones, 90% of them present only once. Trimming removed 4 bases at V and 2 bases at J, with 22 bases between. The CDR3 length is 18 residues. This specimen comes from a study of T cell changes during pregnancy in multiple sclerosis. V usage is TRBV23-1 and J usage is TRBJ2-3; maybe TRBD1 (6 bases). TRBV23-1 is known as an ORF, though its function is uncertain. Sample: peripheral blood, taken in the second trimester of pregnancy. The sequence was obtained from a female donor in good health, enrolled as a control in a pregnancy study. CDR3 DNA sequence: TGCGCCAGCAGTCGAAGGGTTACAGGGAACCCCCTCACAGATACGCAGTATTTT. Translating it yields CASSRRVTGNPLTDTQYF.